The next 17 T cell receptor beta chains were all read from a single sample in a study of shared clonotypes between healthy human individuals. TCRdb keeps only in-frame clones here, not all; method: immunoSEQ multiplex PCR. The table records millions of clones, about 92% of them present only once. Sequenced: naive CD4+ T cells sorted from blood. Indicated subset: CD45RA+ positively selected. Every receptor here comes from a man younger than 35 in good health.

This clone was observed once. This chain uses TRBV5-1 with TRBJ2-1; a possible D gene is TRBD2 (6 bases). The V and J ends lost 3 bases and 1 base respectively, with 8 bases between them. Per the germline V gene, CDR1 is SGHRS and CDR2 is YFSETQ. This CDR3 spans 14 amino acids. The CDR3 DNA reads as TGCGCCAGCAGCTACGGGAGTTCCTACAATGAGCAGTTCTTC. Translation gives CASSYGSSYNEQFF.

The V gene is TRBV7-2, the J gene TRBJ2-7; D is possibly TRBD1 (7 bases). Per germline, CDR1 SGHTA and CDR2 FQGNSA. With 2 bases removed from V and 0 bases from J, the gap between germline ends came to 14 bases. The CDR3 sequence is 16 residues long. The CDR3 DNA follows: TGTGCCAGCAGCTTAAGGTCCCAGGGGGGCTCCTACGAGCAGTACTTC. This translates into CASSLRSQGGSYEQYF. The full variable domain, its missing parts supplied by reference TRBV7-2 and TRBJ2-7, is GAGVSQSPSNKVTEKGKDVELRCDPISGHTALYWYRQSLGQGLEFLIYFQGNSAPDKSGLPSDRFSAERTGGSVSTLTIQRTQQEDSAVYLCASSLRSQGGSYEQYFGPGTRLTVT.

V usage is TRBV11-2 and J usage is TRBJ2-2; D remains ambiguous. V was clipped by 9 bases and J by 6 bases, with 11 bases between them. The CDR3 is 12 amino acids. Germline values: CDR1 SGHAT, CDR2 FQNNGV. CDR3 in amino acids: CASTELPGELFF. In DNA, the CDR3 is TGTGCCAGTACCGAGTTACCCGGGGAGCTGTTTTTT.

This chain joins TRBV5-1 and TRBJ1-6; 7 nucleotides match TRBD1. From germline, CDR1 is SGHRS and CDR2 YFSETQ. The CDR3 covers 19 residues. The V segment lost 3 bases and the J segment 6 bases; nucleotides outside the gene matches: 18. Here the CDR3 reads CASSSRTYVRGPSNSPLHF. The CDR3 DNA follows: TGCGCCAGCAGCTCCCGTACGTATGTAAGGGGGCCAAGTAATTCACCCCTCCACTTT.

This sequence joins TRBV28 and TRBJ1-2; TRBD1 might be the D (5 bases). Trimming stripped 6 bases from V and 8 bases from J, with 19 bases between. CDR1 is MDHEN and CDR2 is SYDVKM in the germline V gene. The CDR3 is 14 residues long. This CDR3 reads CASSPAPGGLGYTF. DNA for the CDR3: TGTGCCAGCAGCCCCGCCCCCGGGGGACTCGGCTACACCTTC.

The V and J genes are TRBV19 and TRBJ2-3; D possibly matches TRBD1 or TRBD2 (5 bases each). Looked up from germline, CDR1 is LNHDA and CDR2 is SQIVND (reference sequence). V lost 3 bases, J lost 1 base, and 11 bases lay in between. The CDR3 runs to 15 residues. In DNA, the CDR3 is TGTGCCAGTAGTATGGGGGTGCGGGGCACAGATACGCAGTATTTT. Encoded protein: CASSMGVRGTDTQYF. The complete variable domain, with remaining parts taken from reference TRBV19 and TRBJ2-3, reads DGGITQSPKYLFRKEGQNVTLSCEQNLNHDAMYWYRQDPGQGLRLIYYSQIVNDFQKGDIAEGYSVSREKKESFPLTVTSAQKNPTAFYLCASSMGVRGTDTQYFGPGTRLTVL.

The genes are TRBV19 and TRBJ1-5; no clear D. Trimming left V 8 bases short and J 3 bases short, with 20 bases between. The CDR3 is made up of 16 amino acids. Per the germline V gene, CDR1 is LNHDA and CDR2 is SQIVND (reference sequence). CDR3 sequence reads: CASCDGSGTFNQPQHF. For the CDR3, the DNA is TGTGCCAGTTGCGACGGGTCCGGTACTTTCAATCAGCCCCAGCATTTT. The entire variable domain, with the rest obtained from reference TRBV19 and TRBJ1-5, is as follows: DGGITQSPKYLFRKEGQNVTLSCEQNLNHDAMYWYRQDPGQGLRLIYYSQIVNDFQKGDIAEGYSVSREKKESFPLTVTSAQKNPTAFYLCASCDGSGTFNQPQHFGDGTRLSIL.

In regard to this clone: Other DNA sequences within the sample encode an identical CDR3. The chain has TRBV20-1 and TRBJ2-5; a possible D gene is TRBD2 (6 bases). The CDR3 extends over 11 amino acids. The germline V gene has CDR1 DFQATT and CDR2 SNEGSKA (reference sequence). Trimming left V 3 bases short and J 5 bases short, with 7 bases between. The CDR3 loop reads CSASGGETQYF. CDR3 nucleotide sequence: TGCAGTGCTAGTGGGGGGGAGACCCAGTACTTC.

CDR3 residues: CASSSTSGPQYF. The CDR3 nucleotides read TGTGCCAGCAGTTCGACTAGCGGGCCGCAGTACTTC. V and J are TRBV11-2 and TRBJ2-7; 10 bases fit TRBD2. Per the germline V gene, CDR1 is SGHAT and CDR2 is FQNNGV. J was trimmed by 9 bases and V by 6 bases; bases with no gene match: 5. This CDR3 region has 12 residues.

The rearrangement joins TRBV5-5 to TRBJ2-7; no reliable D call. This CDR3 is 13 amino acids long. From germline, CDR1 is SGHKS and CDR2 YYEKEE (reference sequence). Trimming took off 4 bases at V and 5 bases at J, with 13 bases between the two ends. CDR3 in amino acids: CASSRMRRDEQYF. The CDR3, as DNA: TGTGCCAGCAGCCGAATGCGGAGAGACGAGCAGTACTTC.

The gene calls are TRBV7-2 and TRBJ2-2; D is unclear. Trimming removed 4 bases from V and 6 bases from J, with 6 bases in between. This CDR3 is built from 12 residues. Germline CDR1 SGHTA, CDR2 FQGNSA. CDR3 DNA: TGTGCCAGCAGCTATAGACCCGGGGAGCTGTTTTTT. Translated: CASSYRPGELFF.

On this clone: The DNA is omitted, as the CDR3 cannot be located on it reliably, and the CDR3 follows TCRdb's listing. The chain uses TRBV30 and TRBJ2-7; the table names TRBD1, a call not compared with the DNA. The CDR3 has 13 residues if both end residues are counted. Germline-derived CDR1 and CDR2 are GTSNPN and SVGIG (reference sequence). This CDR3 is CAWSVGQGAAKAF.

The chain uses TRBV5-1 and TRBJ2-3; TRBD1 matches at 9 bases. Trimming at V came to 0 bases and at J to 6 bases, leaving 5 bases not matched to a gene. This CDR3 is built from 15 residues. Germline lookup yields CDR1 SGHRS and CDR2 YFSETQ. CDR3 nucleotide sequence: TGCGCCAGCAGCTTGGAAGGACAGGGGTCGGATACGCAGTATTTT. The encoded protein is CASSLEGQGSDTQYF.

The CDR3, as DNA: TGTGCCAGCAGCCACCGCTACGAGCAGTACTTC. It translates to CASSHRYEQYF. The chain is built from TRBV6-5 and TRBJ2-7; D uncertain. V was shortened by 6 bases and J by 3 bases, with 6 bases between the two germline ends. CDR3 length equals 11 residues. The germline V gene encodes CDR1 MNHEY and CDR2 SVGAGI.

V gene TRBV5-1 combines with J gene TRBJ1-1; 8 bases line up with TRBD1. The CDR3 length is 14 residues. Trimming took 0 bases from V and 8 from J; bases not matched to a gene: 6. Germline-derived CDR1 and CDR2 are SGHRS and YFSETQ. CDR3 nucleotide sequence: TGCGCCAGCAGCTTGGGGGACAGGCCCATAGAAGCTTTCTTT. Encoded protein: CASSLGDRPIEAFF.

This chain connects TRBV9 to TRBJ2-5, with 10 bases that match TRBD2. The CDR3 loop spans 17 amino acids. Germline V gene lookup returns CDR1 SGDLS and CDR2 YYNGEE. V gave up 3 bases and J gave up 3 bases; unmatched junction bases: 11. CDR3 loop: CASSARGAGGPEETQYF. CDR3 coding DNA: TGTGCCAGCAGCGCTAGGGGAGCGGGAGGGCCTGAAGAGACCCAGTACTTC. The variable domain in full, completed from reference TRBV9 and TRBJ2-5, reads DSGVTQTPKHLITATGQRVTLRCSPRSGDLSVYWYQQSLDQGLQFLIQYYNGEERAKGNILERFSAQQFPDLHSELNLSSLELGDSALYFCASSARGAGGPEETQYFGPGTRLLVL.

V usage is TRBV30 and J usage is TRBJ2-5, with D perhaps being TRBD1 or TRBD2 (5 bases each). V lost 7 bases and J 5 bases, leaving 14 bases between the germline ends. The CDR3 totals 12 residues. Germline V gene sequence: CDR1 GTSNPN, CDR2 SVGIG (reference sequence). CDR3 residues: CASAQWGETQYF. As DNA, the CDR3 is TGTGCCTCTGCCCAGTGGGGGGAGACCCAGTACTTC.